The present entry profiles one T cell receptor beta chain with its context. Its target antigen remains unknown. Base qualities are missing; no much larger clone stands one base away. This specimen belongs to a study of T and B cells in COVID-19 patients (dated by TCRdb to 2020 to 2022). In terms of the full investigation: In this study, adaptive immunity was profiled in COVID-19 patients who either had active infection or had recovered, using TRB and IGH repertoire sequencing of peripheral blood. A recovered cohort included over 15 patients who provided roughly 22 samples, and most of these patients had mild to moderate COVID-19 treated on an outpatient basis. The recovered cohort had a median age of about 37 years, compared with approximately 67 years in the active-infection cohort. Of the approximately 19 patients in the active-infection cohort, approximately eleven were critically ill and needed mechanical ventilation or ECMO. Comorbidities linked to unfavorable COVID-19 outcome were present in most of the roughly 20 patients in the active-infection cohort. The repository of TCR and BCR sequences included about 69 time points from around 39 patients, and more than 7 million TCR sequences were analysed. A couple of patients were in both the active and recovered cohorts because samples existed from active disease and from after recovery. For the repertoire analyses, the comparison was an age-matched reference group of about 40 healthy donors who were negative for COVID-19 antibodies. As many as 9 follow-up blood samples were taken per patient, and some of the samples covered different disease stages within the same individual. Study-level results and caveats: A total of 2,331 TCR clusters were exclusive to the recovered cohort, and a few dozen of those clusters were low-pGen clusters. During active COVID-19 the TRB repertoires were highly clonal, but at recovery diversity and richness rose above the levels seen in healthy donors. The reported TCR clusters were stated to require prospective validation before clinical use. Blood samples obtained from mildly ill patients during symptoms, as well as early samples obtained from severe cases, were available only in scarce numbers. The cohort was considered too small to assess HLA contributions to COVID-19 susceptibility or severity. Specific T cell subsets (CD4+/Treg/CD8+) and sorted SARS-CoV-2-responsive or tetramer+ T cells had not yet been sequenced, and these experiments were ongoing. In patients with COVID-19, the usage of TRBV/TRBJ genes was reported to be strongly skewed.

Genomic DNA extracted from blood was used in amounts of 250-500 ng for amplification of TRB repertoires. This sample was sequenced with an Illumina MiSeq. Multiplex PCR with BIOMED2 TRB-A/B primer pools was used to amplify TRB rearrangements. Illumina-compatible adapters and 7-nucleotide sample barcodes were attached to the amplicons through two consecutive PCRs. Phusion HS II polymerase was used for all library PCRs. Amplicons were purified from gel with the NucleoSpin Gel and PCR Clean-up kit, quantified on Qubit, and pooled at 4 nM. The quality of the amplicon pool was checked on an Agilent 2100 Bioanalyzer prior to Illumina next-generation sequencing. In the source study's methods: MiXCR 3.0.8 with the default MiXCR reference library was used to annotate TRB rearrangements. Sequences with fewer than 2 reads and non-productive reads were filtered out, and every unique CDR3 nucleotide sequence was treated as a single clone. Clonality, diversity, richness and V-J gene usage were calculated in R 3.5.1. GLIPH2 was used to cluster TCRs by CDR3 similarity, and OLGA was used to calculate generation probabilities. GLIPH2 clusters were kept only if they contained at least four unique TCR clonotypes found in at least three individuals. TCRdb reprocessed the public reads (quality trimming at Q25 with fastp, clone calling with MiXCR) and kept in-frame beta chains. Rows matching on CDR3 protein sequence are summarized as one entry with the most common DNA and genes. None of the V and J calls come from the authors' own analysis; TCRdb made them. The sample profile shows more than 10,000 distinct CDR3 sequences; around 35% of them were found once. The ten top clones hold about 18% of the sample.

Counted from cysteine to phenylalanine, this CDR3 has 16 amino acids. Only the CDR3 portion is preserved as DNA: 48 bases, with reading frame beginning at the first base. For CDR1 and CDR2, the germline V gene lists MNHEY and SVGAGI. V sheds 0 bases and J sheds 2 bases, leaving 11 bases between their ends. The receptor's source is a human donor with active COVID-19. The receptor chain draws on TRBV6-5 and TRBJ1-5; the best D guess is TRBD1, with 5 bases matching. Sequenced input: blood. CDR3 protein: CASSYSILRGNQPQHF. The sequence in DNA is TGTGCCAGCAGTTACTCGATCCTCAGGGGCAATCAGCCCCAGCATTTT.